Included here is one T cell receptor (beta chain) sequence, with context. Its antigen is not identified. cDNA reverse transcribed from extracted RNA served as the sequencing template. This table comes from immunoSEQ multiplex PCR, and its TCRdb copy is limited to in-frame clones, with some not included. The sample contains around 140,000 clones, 51% of which appear only once. This sample was taken from a study of CD8+ T cells in alopecia areata. For the study at large: Treatment with tofacitinib (6 to 18 months) was followed by 6 months off drug.

In alopecia areata patients, both lesional scalp punch biopsies and peripheral blood were collected. PBMC-derived CD4+ and CD8+ T cells were sorted. Study-wide results and caveats: Scalp lesions, especially in alopecia totalis/universalis, had higher clonality than normal scalp.

The germline gives CDR1 SGHNT, CDR2 YENEEA. This CDR3 comprises 11 residues. V was pared by 6 bases and J by 4 bases, with 7 bases between. The TCR originated in a human donor with alopecia areata. The V call is TRBV11-3, the J call TRBJ2-7; no firm D call. Sequencing was performed on CD4+ T cells sorted from blood, taken at week 0. In DNA form, the CDR3 reads TGTGCCAGCAGTCCGGATTACGAGCAGTACTTC. Its protein is CASSPDYEQYF.